This TCR beta chain was found in a study of cytomegalovirus exposure and HLA in healthy donors. Comments on this clone: The target antigen is unknown.

Germline loops: CDR1 MNHEY, CDR2 SMNVEV (reference sequence). This CDR3 comprises 15 residues. J lost 4 bases, V lost 6 bases, and 9 bases had no gene match. Repertoires were generated with immunoSEQ multiplex PCR, while TCRdb's copy carries only in-frame clones and drops some. The repertoire holds 250,000 to 400,000 clones, with approximately 91% as singletons. Among the roughly 120 subjects of the validation cohort, separate from the approximately 660-subject first cohort, were the donors. Whole-study findings and limits: TCR clusters originating in the first cohort tended to co-occur in the roughly 120 validation repertoires, according to a later analysis. Testing in vitro showed a few CMV-associated chains specific for CMV antigens. The study labeled about 160 TCR beta chains cytomegalovirus-associated.

The chain has TRBV27 and TRBJ2-1, with TRBD2 matching over 7 bases. The clonotype originates from a man between 25 and 39 years old in good health and CMV-seronegative. What was sequenced was PBMCs. The CDR3 protein is CASSRLAYAYNEQFF. The CDR3 nucleotides are TGTGCCAGCAGCCGACTAGCTTACGCTTACAATGAGCAGTTCTTC.